This TCR beta chain was observed in a study of beta chain features in type 1 diabetes. Whole-study results and caveats: Comparison showed that naive, central memory and Treg TCRB repertoires appeared more similar among patients than among healthy donors. Type 1 diabetes patients showed fewer insertions and more deletions at VDJ junctions. Cells expressing TCR highly could be over-represented by cDNA sequencing. A moderate, significant TCRB CDR3 shortening appeared in type 1 diabetes across four CD4+ subsets.

Isolated RNA was reverse transcribed in full, so expressed TCRB transcripts were sequenced. Using immunoSEQ multiplex PCR, the repertoire was profiled, and TCRdb retains in-frame clones only, with some absent. This sample carries roughly 340,000 clones, roughly 12% of them seen once, and the ten largest clones take roughly 0.0097%. CD45RO/CCR7/CD25/CD127/CD95/CD27 sorting isolated CD4+ naive, central memory, regulatory and stem cell-like memory cells. Points on this clone: The antigen is not known.

Sequencing was carried out using naive CD4+ T cells from blood. This TCR derives from a woman in her late teens or twenties with type 1 diabetes.

CDR3 residues: CASSVAGVTDEQFF. As DNA, the CDR3 is TGTGCCAGCAGCGTAGCGGGAGTGACAGATGAGCAGTTCTTC. This chain uses TRBV9 with TRBJ2-1, with D maybe TRBD2 (6 bases). The CDR3 is made up of 14 amino acids. Germline assignment: CDR1 SGDLS and CDR2 YYNGEE. Trimming stripped 0 bases from V and 8 bases from J, with 12 bases between.